This entry is about one T cell receptor (beta chain). Its antigen is as yet unknown. The sample originates from a study of regulatory T cells in long-lasting Graves disease. General observations from the study: Possibly, accuracy suffered from the small sample size. TCR diversity was lower in persistent than newly diagnosed Graves' disease. Persistent disease exhibited a predilection for TRBV28, TRBJ1-2 and TRBJ2-5. Shared public clonotypes totalled a few thousand in persistent patients, compared with around 880 in new patients.

HTBI primers from iRepertoire and Arm-PCR of CDR3 regions yielded the TCR beta libraries. TCRdb reprocessed the multiplex PCR reads with MiXCR, giving one entry per CDR3 protein. The sample carries 600,000 to 800,000 distinct CDR3 sequences, 25% to 35% recorded once. The CDR3 contains 14 residues. The germline V gene encodes CDR1 MGHRA and CDR2 YSYEKL. Trimming cost V 2 bases and J 5 bases; bases outside gene matches: 4. Time point defined: persistent/refractory GD, antithyroid drugs over 5 years with positive TRAb. Researchers made the TCR library from RNA that was extracted from PBMCs. This specimen was peripheral blood mononuclear cells (PBMCs), taken when the disease was refractory, from a patient treated with antithyroid drugs. The chain joins TRBV4-1 to TRBJ1-1; TRBD1 matches at 8 bases. This clonotype was sampled from a female donor with Graves disease. DNA of the CDR3: TGCGCCAGCAGCCAACACGGACAGGGAACTGAAGCTTTCTTT. Translation: CASSQHGQGTEAFF.